This T cell receptor beta chain is from a study of blood T cell repertoires in COVID-19. Germline V gene sequence: CDR1 MNHNY, CDR2 SVGAGI (reference sequence). V dropped 2 bases and J dropped 0 bases, with 13 bases sitting between them. The CDR3 loop spans 16 amino acids. Repertoires were generated with immunoSEQ multiplex PCR, while TCRdb's copy carries only in-frame clones and drops some. This repertoire shows approximately 120,000 clones, about 70% found once; its top ten account for roughly 5.5%. This clone was seen more than once but under ten times. The chain combines TRBV6-6 with TRBJ1-1; D may be TRBD1 (6 bases). This TCR was sampled from a man in his 60s with acute or convalescent COVID-19. The sequencing input was peripheral blood. CDR3 nucleotides: TGTGCCAGCAGTTACGGGACGGGGACAATGAACACTGAAGCTTTCTTT. Amino acids: CASSYGTGTMNTEAFF.